This passage covers 19 T cell receptor beta chains from one sample sequenced in a study of cytomegalovirus exposure and HLA in healthy donors. PCR involved 60 Vbeta and 13 Jbeta primers. Clones were sequenced by immunoSEQ multiplex PCR, and TCRdb holds only the in-frame ones, with some missing. The specimen's table records 190,000 or so clones. The sequencing input was PBMCs. The receptors shown here come from a boy aged 5-17 years in good health and CMV-seronegative.

The V gene is TRBV6-1, the J gene TRBJ1-1; D call uncertain. The CDR3 has 13 amino acids. V was trimmed by 6 bases and J by 4 bases, leaving 12 bases between them. Germline V CDR1 and CDR2: MNHNS, SASEGT. The CDR3 DNA reads as TGTGCCAGCAGACTCGAGGGAATCACTGAAGCTTTCTTT. Translating gives CASRLEGITEAFF.

This chain uses TRBV2 with TRBJ2-5; no clear D. The J call may be wrong; the DNA end is better matched by TRBJ2-7. CDR3 length: 11 amino acids. The germline V gene encodes CDR1 SNHLY and CDR2 FYNNEI. This chain's CDR3 is CASSEAYEQYF. The CDR3 DNA reads as TGTGCCAGCAGTGAAGCGTACGAGCAGTACTTC.

This rearrangement joins TRBV7-3 to TRBJ2-3; 7 nucleotides align to TRBD1. The CDR3 loop spans 15 amino acids. The germline V gene encodes CDR1 SGHTA and CDR2 FQGTGA. V lost 5 bases to trimming and J lost 0 bases; unmatched junction nucleotides: 5. The CDR3 loop reads CASSGGQTSTDTQYF. Written as DNA, the CDR3 is TGTGCCAGCAGCGGGGGACAGACTAGCACAGATACGCAGTATTTT.

The V gene is TRBV5-6, the J gene TRBJ2-6, with 7 bases identical to TRBD1. Trimming cost V 4 bases and J 4 bases; bases outside gene matches: 5. The CDR3 sequence is 15 residues long. Germline V CDR1 and CDR2: SGHDT, YYEEEE. CDR3 region: CASSPTGAGANVLTF. CDR3 nucleotide sequence: TGTGCCAGCAGCCCTACAGGGGCCGGGGCCAACGTCCTGACTTTC.

Points on this clone: This sample also contains other DNA sequences that code for the same CDR3. DNA of the CDR3: TGTGCCAGTAGTTGGGGCCCAAACACTGAAGCTTTCTTT. Its translation: CASSWGPNTEAFF. The chain carries TRBV19 and TRBJ1-1; a possible D gene is TRBD1 (5 bases). Trimming pared 5 bases from V and 2 bases from J, leaving 9 bases between. Germline V gene sequence: CDR1 LNHDA, CDR2 SQIVND (reference sequence). The CDR3 is made up of 13 amino acids.

The chain is built from TRBV5-6 and TRBJ2-3, with 10 bases identical to TRBD2. This CDR3 is built from 15 residues. Germline V gene sequence: CDR1 SGHDT, CDR2 YYEEEE. Losses at the gene ends were 3 bases for V and 2 bases for J; bases not matched to a gene: 3. The CDR3 reads CASSWTSGATDTQYF. In DNA, the CDR3 is TGTGCCAGCAGCTGGACTAGCGGAGCCACAGATACGCAGTATTTT. The whole variable domain, remainder taken from reference TRBV5-6 and TRBJ2-3, is DAGVTQSPTHLIKTRGQQVTLRCSPKSGHDTVSWYQQALGQGPQFIFQYYEEEERQRGNFPDRFSGHQFPNYSSELNVNALLLGDSALYLCASSWTSGATDTQYFGPGTRLTVL.

The rearrangement links TRBV9 to TRBJ2-1; no firm D call. CDR3 length: 12 residues. Trimming removed 4 bases from V and 9 bases from J, with 11 bases in between. Germline loops: CDR1 SGDLS, CDR2 YYNGEE. CDR3 nucleotide sequence: TGTGCCAGCAGCCCCCGATACGGTGAGCAGTTCTTC. Protein: CASSPRYGEQFF.

The chain joins TRBV4-1 to TRBJ2-2, with 9 positions matching TRBD2. This CDR3 region has 18 residues. CDR1 is MGHRA, CDR2 YSYEKL, per germline. The V gene end was trimmed by 1 base and the J gene end by 2 bases; junction bases not matched to a gene: 8. Here the CDR3 DNA reads TGCGCCAGCAGCCAAGTATGGGCTAGCGGGACTAACACCGGGGAGCTGTTTTTT. Translated: CASSQVWASGTNTGELFF.

V usage is TRBV9 and J usage is TRBJ1-4; no clear D. This CDR3 spans 14 amino acids. Germline loops: CDR1 SGDLS, CDR2 YYNGEE. Trimming took off 4 bases at V and 0 bases at J, with 7 bases between the two ends. CDR3 sequence (DNA): TGTGCCAGCAGCCTACTTGCAACTAATGAAAAACTGTTTTTT. It encodes CASSLLATNEKLFF.

The rearrangement uses TRBV7-3 and TRBJ2-2; tentative D call: TRBD2 (6 bases). The CDR3 consists of 16 residues. Germline V gene sequence: CDR1 SGHTA, CDR2 FQGTGA. Deletions cut 5 bases from V and 1 base from J, with 14 bases between. The chain's CDR3 is CASSPFGGMNTGELFF. The CDR3, as DNA: TGTGCCAGCAGCCCCTTCGGGGGAATGAACACCGGGGAGCTGTTTTTT.

The chain carries TRBV7-3 and TRBJ1-2; the D is unclear. Germline V gene data show CDR1 as SGHTA and CDR2 as FQGTGA. Trimming cost V 5 bases and J 2 bases, with 9 bases left between them. This CDR3 comprises 13 residues. CDR3 nucleotides: TGTGCCAGCAGCCCCGGGATAAACTATGGCTACACCTTC. Its translation is CASSPGINYGYTF. Filled out from reference TRBV7-3 and TRBJ1-2, the complete variable domain reads GAGVSQTPSNKVTEKGKYVELRCDPISGHTALYWYRQSLGQGPEFLIYFQGTGAADDSGLPNDRFFAVRPEGSVSTLKIQRTERGDSAVYLCASSPGINYGYTFGSGTRLTVV.

The J gene is TRBJ2-7, the V gene TRBV28; D possibly corresponds to TRBD2 (5 bases). Germline lookup yields CDR1 MDHEN and CDR2 SYDVKM. The CDR3 has 11 residues. V was shortened by 8 bases and J by 4 bases, with 9 bases between the two germline ends. Here the CDR3 DNA reads TGTGCCAGCGCGGGTCCGTACGAGCAGTACTTC. This translates into CASAGPYEQYF.

The V gene is TRBV19, the J gene TRBJ1-3; tentatively, D is TRBD1 (5 bases). V gave up 6 bases and J gave up 3 bases, with 18 bases separating them. This CDR3 has 16 amino acids. The V gene's germline CDR1 is LNHDA and CDR2 SQIVND (reference sequence). This chain's CDR3 is CASRRGGATFGNTIYF. CDR3 sequence (DNA): TGTGCCAGTAGAAGGGGCGGAGCAACCTTTGGAAACACCATATATTTT.

The chain recombines TRBV13 with TRBJ2-7, with TRBD1 identical over 8 bases. J lost 1 base, V lost 4 bases, and 12 bases had no gene match. Germline CDR1 reads PRHDT; CDR2 reads FYEKMQ (reference sequence). CDR3 length equals 17 residues. CDR3 in DNA: TGTGCCAGCAGCTCGGGGACAGGCAAATTTGGATCCTACGAGCAGTACTTC. Translated: CASSSGTGKFGSYEQYF. The complete variable domain, with remaining parts taken from reference TRBV13 and TRBJ2-7, reads AAGVIQSPRHLIKEKRETATLKCYPIPRHDTVYWYQQGPGQDPQFLISFYEKMQSDKGSIPDRFSAQQFSDYHSELNMSSLELGDSALYFCASSSGTGKFGSYEQYFGPGTRLTVT.

The chain recombines TRBV5-4 with TRBJ2-3; unclear D gene. This CDR3 region has 14 residues. Germline-derived CDR1 and CDR2 are SGHNT and YYREEE (reference sequence). V was pared by 3 bases and J by 2 bases, with 10 bases between. This chain's CDR3 is CASSSRHLTDTQYF. The DNA for the CDR3 is TGTGCCAGCAGCTCGAGACATCTCACAGATACGCAGTATTTT.

The chain uses TRBV5-4 and TRBJ1-2; 7 positions agree with TRBD1. This CDR3 is 15 amino acids long. After removal of 5 bases from V and 4 bases from J, the junction contained 11 bases not matched to a gene. Germline-derived CDR1 and CDR2 are SGHNT and YYREEE (reference sequence). CDR3 nucleotide sequence: TGTGCCAGCAGGCAAGACAGGGCGAGGCTCTATGGCTACACCTTC. Protein sequence: CASRQDRARLYGYTF.

The chain employs TRBV19 and TRBJ2-7, with D possibly TRBD2 on 6 matching bases. CDR3 length equals 16 residues. Trimming pared 3 bases from V and 6 bases from J, leaving 21 bases between. The V gene's germline CDR1 is LNHDA and CDR2 SQIVND (reference sequence). In DNA form, the CDR3 reads TGTGCCAGTAGTATCGGACCGGCGGGGTTGGCCGGCGAGCAGTACTTC. The encoded protein is CASSIGPAGLAGEQYF.

The chain couples TRBV11-2 to TRBJ2-7; D is perhaps TRBD2 (6 bases). Germline lookup yields CDR1 SGHAT and CDR2 FQNNGV. The length of the CDR3 is 14 residues. The V and J ends lost 5 bases and 6 bases respectively, with 17 bases between them. The CDR3 loop reads CASSPSREVGEQYF. Written as DNA, the CDR3 is TGTGCCAGCAGCCCGTCCAGGGAGGTTGGCGAGCAGTACTTC. The variable domain in full, with the rest retrieved from reference TRBV11-2 and TRBJ2-7, is EAGVAQSPRYKIIEKRQSVAFWCNPISGHATLYWYQQILGQGPKLLIQFQNNGVVDDSQLPKDRFSAERLKGVDSTLKIQPAKLEDSAVYLCASSPSREVGEQYFGPGTRLTVT.

The V gene is TRBV15, the J gene TRBJ2-5, with D unresolved. The J call may be wrong; the DNA end is better matched by TRBJ2-7. The CDR3 sequence is 15 residues long. The germline V gene has CDR1 LNHNV and CDR2 YYDKDF (reference sequence). CDR3 sequence reads: CATSRVTGGPYEQYF. CDR3 in DNA: TGTGCCACCAGCAGAGTAACCGGCGGCCCCTACGAGCAGTACTTC.